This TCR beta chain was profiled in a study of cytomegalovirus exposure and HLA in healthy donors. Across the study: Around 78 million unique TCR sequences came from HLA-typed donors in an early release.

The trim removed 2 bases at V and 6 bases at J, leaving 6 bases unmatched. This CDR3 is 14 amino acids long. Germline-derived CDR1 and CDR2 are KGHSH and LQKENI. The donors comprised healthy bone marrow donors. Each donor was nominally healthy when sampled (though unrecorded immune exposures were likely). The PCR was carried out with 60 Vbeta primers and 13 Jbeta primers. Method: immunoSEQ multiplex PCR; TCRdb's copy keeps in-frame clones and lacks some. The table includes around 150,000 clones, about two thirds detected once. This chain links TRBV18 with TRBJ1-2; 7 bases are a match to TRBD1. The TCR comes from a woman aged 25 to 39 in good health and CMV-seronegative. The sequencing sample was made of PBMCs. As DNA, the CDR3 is TGTGCCAGCTCACCAATCACAGGGGTCAATGGCTACACCTTC. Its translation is CASSPITGVNGYTF.